These 7 T cell receptor beta chains share one sample of origin, sequenced in a study of T cells after yellow fever vaccination (dated by TCRdb to between 2018 and 2021). Reading the label with the study, this specimen's treatment or condition is: live attenuated yellow fever vaccine strain. Libraries were built with 5' RACE. The instrument was an Illumina HiSeq 2500. Using fastp trimming at Q25 and MiXCR clonotype assembly, TCRdb reanalyzed the public sequencing data and kept in-frame beta chains. Rows merge per CDR3 protein into single entries with the most common DNA and genes. The sample yields just under 600,000 distinct CDR3 sequences; 13% were counted once. Roughly 13% of the sample rests with the top ten. The sample consisted of PBMCs, taken on the day of the yellow fever booster vaccination. These receptor sequences come from a man aged 25-40 years who received the YFV17D yellow fever vaccine.

This clonotype has only a few counts. This chain connects TRBV19 to TRBJ2-7; maybe TRBD2 (6 bases). Germline CDR1 and CDR2: LNHDA and SQIVND (reference sequence). V was cut by 6 bases and J by 4 bases, with 13 bases left in between. This CDR3 comprises 13 residues. The CDR3 DNA sequence: TGTGCCAGTAGGCCACACGGGGGATACGAGCAGTACTTC. Translation gives CASRPHGGYEQYF.

Ten or more counts support this clonotype. The V call is TRBV5-1, the J call TRBJ1-1; D is unresolved. Looked up from germline, CDR1 is SGHRS and CDR2 is YFSETQ. V was cut by 4 bases and J by 5 bases, with 15 bases left in between. CDR3 length equals 14 residues. CDR3 sequence reads: CASSPGSGLTEAFF. For the CDR3, the DNA is TGCGCCAGCAGCCCTGGGTCTGGCCTGACTGAAGCTTTCTTT.

This clonotype was found many times. V usage is TRBV29-1 and J usage is TRBJ2-1; 10 bases fit TRBD2. Unmatched junction bases numbered 12, after V lost 6 bases and J lost 4 bases. Germline V CDR1 and CDR2: SQVTM, ANQGSEA. The length of the CDR3 is 16 residues. This chain's CDR3 is CSVGLAGASGYNEQFF. The DNA of the CDR3 is TGCAGCGTCGGGCTAGCGGGAGCGTCTGGATACAATGAGCAGTTCTTC.

Only a few counts were recorded for this clonotype. V gene TRBV6-1 combines with J gene TRBJ1-3; no reliable D call. The CDR3 consists of 14 residues. Germline V lookup: CDR1 MNHNS, CDR2 SASEGT. V lost 8 bases and J 4 bases, leaving 15 bases between the germline ends. CDR3 in DNA: TGTGCCAGCCATAGCGTCGGGTACGGAAACACCATATATTTT. Amino acid sequence: CASHSVGYGNTIYF.

In its sample, this clonotype was seen many times. The genes are TRBV20-1 and TRBJ2-1, with a possible D match to TRBD2 (6 bases). Germline CDR1 DFQATT, CDR2 SNEGSKA (reference sequence). This CDR3 has 13 amino acids. V was trimmed by 6 bases and J by 7 bases, leaving 16 bases between them. CDR3 in amino acids: CSAYLGSRNEQFF. Written as DNA, the CDR3 is TGCAGTGCCTACCTCGGGAGTCGTAATGAGCAGTTCTTC.

This chain joins TRBV28 and TRBJ2-7, with D possibly being TRBD1 (6 bases). The V end lost 6 bases, the J end lost 0 bases, and 15 bases lay between the germline ends. This CDR3 contains 15 residues. Germline CDR1 reads MDHEN; CDR2 reads SYDVKM. As DNA, the CDR3 is TGTGCCAGCAGCCCCCCCGGGACAAACTCCTACGAGCAGTACTTC. Protein product: CASSPPGTNSYEQYF. Looking up the rest from reference TRBV28 and TRBJ2-7 gives the full variable domain: DVKVTQSSRYLVKRTGEKVFLECVQDMDHENMFWYRQDPGLGLRLIYFSYDVKMKEKGDIPEGYSVSREKKERFSLILESASTNQTSMYLCASSPPGTNSYEQYFGPGTRLTVT.

The chain uses TRBV5-1 and TRBJ1-2; D is uncertain. Germline assignment: CDR1 SGHRS and CDR2 YFSETQ. This CDR3 comprises 14 residues. The germline V and J ends were trimmed by 0 bases and 0 bases, with 6 bases remaining between them. CDR3 nucleotide sequence: TGCGCCAGCAGCTTGGAGACGGCTAACTATGGCTACACCTTC. Encoded protein: CASSLETANYGYTF.